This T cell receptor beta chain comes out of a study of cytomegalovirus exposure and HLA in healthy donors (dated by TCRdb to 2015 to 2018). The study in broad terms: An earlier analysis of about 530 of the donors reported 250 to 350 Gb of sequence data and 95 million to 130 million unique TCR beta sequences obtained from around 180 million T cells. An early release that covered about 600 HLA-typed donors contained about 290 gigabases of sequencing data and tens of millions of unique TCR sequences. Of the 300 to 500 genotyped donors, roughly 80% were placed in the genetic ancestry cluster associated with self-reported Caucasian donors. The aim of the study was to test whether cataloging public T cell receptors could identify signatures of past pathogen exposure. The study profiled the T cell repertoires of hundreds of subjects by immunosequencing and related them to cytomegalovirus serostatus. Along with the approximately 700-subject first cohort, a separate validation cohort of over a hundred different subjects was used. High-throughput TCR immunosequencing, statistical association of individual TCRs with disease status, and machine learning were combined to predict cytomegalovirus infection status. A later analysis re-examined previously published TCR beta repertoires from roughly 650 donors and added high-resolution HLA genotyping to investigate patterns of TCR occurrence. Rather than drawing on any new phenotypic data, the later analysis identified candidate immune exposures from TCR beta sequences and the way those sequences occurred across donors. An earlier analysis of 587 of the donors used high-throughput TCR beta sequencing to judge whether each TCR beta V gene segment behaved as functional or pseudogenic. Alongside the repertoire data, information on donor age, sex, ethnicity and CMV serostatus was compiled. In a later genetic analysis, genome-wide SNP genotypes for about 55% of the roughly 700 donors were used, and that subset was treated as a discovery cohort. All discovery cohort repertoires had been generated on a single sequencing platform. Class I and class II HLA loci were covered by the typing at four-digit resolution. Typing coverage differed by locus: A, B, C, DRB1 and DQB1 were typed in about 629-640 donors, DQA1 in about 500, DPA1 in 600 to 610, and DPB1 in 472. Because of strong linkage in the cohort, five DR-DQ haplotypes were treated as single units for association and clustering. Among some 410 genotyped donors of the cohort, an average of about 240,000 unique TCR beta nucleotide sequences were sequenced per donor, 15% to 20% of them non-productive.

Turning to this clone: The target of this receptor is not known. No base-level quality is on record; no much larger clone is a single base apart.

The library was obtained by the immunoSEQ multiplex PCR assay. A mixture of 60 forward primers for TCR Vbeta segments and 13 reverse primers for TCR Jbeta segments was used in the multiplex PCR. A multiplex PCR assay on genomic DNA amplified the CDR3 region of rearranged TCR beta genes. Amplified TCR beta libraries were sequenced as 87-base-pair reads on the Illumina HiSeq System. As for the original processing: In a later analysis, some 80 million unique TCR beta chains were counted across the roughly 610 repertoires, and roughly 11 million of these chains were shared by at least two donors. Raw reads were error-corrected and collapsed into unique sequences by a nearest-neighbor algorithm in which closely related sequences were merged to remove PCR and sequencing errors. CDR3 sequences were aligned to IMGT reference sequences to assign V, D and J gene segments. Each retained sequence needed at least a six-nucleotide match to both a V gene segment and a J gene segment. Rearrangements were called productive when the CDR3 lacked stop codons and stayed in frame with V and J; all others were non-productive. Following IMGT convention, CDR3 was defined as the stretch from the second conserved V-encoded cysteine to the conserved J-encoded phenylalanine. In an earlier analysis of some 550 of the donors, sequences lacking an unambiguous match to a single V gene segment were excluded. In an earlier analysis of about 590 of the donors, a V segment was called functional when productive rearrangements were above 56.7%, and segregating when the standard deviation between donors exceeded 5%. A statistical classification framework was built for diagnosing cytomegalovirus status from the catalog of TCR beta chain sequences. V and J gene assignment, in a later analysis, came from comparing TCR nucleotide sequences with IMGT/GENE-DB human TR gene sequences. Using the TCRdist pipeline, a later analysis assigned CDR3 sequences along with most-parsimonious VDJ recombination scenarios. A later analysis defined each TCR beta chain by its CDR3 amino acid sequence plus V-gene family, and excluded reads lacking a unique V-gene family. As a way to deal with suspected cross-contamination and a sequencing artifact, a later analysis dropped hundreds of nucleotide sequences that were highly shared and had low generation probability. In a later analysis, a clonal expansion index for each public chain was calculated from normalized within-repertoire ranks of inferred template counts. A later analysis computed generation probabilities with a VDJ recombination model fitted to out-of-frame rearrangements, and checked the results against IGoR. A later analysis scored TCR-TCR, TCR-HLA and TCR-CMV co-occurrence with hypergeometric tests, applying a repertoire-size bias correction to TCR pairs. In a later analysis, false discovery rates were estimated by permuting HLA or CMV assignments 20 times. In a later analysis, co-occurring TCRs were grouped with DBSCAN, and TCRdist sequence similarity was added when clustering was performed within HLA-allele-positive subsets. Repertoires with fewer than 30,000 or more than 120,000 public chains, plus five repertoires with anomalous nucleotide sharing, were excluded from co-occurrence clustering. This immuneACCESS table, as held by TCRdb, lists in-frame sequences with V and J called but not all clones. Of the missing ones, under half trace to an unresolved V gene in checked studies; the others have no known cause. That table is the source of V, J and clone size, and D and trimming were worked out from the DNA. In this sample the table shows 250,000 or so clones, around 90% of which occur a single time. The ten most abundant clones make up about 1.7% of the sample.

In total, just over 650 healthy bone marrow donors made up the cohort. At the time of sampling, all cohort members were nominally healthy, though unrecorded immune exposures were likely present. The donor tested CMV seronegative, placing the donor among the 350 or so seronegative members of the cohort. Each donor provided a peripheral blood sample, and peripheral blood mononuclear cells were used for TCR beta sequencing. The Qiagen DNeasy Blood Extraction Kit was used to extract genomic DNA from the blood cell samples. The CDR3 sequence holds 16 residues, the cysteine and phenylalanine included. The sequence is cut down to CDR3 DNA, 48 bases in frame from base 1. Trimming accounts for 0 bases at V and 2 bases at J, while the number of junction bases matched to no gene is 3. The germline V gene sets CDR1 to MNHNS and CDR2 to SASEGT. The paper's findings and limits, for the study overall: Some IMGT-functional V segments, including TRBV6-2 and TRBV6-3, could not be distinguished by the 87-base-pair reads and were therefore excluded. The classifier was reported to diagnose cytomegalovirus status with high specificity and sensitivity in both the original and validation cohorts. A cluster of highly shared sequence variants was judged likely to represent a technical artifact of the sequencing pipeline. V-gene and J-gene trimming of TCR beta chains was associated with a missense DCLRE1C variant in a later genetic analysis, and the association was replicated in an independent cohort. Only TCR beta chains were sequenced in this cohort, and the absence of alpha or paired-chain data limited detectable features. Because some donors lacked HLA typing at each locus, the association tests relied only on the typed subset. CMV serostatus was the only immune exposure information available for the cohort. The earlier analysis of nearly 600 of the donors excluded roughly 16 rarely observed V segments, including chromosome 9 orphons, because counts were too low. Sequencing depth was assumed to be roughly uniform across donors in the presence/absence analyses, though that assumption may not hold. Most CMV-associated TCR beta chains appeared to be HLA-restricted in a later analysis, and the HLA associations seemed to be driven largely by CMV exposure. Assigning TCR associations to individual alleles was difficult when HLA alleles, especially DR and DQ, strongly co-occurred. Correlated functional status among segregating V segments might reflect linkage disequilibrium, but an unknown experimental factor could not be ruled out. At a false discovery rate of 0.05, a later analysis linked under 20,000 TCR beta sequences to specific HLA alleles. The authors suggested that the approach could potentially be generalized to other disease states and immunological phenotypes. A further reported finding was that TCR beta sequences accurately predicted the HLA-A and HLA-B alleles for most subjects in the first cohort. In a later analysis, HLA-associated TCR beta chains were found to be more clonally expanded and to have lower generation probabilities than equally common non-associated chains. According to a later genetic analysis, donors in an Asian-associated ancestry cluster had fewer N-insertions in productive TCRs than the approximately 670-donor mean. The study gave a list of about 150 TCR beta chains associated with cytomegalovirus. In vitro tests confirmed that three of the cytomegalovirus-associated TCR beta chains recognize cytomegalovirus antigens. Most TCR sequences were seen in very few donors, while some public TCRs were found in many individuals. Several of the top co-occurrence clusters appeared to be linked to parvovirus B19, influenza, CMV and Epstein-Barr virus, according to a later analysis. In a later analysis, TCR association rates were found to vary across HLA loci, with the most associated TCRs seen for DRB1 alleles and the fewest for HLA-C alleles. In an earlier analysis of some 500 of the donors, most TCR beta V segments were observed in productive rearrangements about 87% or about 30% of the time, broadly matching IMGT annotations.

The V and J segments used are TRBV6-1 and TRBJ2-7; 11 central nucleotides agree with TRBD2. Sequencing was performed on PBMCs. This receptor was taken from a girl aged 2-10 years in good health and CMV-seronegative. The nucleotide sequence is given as TGTGCCAGCAGTGAAGCCGGGACTAGCGGAGCCTACGAGCAGTACTTC. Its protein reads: CASSEAGTSGAYEQYF.